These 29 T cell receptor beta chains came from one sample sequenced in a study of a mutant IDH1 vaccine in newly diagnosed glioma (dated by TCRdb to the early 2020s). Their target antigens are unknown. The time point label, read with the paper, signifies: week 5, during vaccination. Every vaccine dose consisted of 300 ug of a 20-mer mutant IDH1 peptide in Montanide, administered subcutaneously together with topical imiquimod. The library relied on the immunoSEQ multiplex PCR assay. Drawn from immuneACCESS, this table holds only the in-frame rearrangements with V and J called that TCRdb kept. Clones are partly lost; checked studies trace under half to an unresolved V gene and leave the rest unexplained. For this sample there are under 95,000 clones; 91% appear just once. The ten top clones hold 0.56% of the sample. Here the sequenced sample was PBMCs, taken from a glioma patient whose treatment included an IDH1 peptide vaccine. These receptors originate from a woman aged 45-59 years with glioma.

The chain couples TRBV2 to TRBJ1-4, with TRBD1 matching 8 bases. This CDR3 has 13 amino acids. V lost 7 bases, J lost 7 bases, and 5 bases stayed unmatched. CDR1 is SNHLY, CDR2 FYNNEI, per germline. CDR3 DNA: TGTGCCAGCACGGACAGGGTGCCTGAAAAACTGTTTTTT. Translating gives CASTDRVPEKLFF. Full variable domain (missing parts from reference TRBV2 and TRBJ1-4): EPEVTQTPSHQVTQMGQEVILRCVPISNHLYFYWYRQILGQKVEFLVSFYNNEISEKSEIFDDQFSVERPDGSNFTLKIRSTKLEDSAMYFCASTDRVPEKLFFGSGTQLSVL.

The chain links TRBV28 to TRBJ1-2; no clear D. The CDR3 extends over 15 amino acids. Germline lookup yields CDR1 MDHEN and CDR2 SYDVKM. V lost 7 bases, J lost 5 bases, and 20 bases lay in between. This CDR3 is CASTTGQRIRYGYTF. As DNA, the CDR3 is TGTGCCAGCACCACCGGGCAGCGGATTAGATATGGCTACACCTTC.

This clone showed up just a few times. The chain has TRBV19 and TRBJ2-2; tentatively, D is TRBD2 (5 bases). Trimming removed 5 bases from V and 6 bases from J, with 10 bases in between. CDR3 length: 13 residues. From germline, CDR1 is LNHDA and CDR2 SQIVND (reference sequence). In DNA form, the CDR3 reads TGTGCCAGTAGTTTTGCGGGCCCCGGGGAGCTGTTTTTT. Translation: CASSFAGPGELFF. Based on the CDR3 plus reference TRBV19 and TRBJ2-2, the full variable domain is DGGITQSPKYLFRKEGQNVTLSCEQNLNHDAMYWYRQDPGQGLRLIYYSQIVNDFQKGDIAEGYSVSREKKESFPLTVTSAQKNPTAFYLCASSFAGPGELFFGEGSRLTVL.

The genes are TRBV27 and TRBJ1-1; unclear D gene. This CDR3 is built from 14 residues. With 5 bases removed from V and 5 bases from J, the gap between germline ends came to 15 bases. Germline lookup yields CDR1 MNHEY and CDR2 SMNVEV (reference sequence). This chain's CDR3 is CASSPRAGRTEAFF. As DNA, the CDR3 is TGTGCCAGCAGTCCCCGGGCGGGGAGGACTGAAGCTTTCTTT.

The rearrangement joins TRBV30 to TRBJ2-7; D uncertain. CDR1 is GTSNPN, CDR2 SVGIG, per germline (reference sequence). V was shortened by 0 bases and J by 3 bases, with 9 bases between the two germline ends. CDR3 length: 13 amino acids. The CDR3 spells CAWSVMADYEQYF. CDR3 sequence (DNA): TGTGCCTGGAGTGTTATGGCGGACTACGAGCAGTACTTC. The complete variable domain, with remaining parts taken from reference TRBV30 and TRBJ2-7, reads SQTIHQWPATLVQPVGSPLSLECTVEGTSNPNLYWYRQAAGRGLQLLFYSVGIGQISSEVPQNLSASRPQDRQFILSSKKLLLSDSGFYLCAWSVMADYEQYFGPGTRLTVT.

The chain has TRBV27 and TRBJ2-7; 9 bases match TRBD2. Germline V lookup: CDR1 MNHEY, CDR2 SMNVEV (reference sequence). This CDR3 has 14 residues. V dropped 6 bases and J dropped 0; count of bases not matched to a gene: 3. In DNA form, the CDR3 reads TGTGCCAGCAGGCTAGCGGGAATCTCCTACGAGCAGTACTTC. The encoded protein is CASRLAGISYEQYF.

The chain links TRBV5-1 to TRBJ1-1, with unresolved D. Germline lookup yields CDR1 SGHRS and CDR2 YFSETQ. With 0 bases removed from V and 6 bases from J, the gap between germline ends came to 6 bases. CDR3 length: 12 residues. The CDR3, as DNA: TGCGCCAGCAGCTTGGGGGCCGCTGAAGCTTTCTTT. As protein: CASSLGAAEAFF. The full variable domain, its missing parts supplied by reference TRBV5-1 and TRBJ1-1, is KAGVTQTPRYLIKTRGQQVTLSCSPISGHRSVSWYQQTPGQGLQFLFEYFSETQRNKGNFPGRFSGRQFSNSRSEMNVSTLELGDSALYLCASSLGAAEAFFGQGTRLTVV.

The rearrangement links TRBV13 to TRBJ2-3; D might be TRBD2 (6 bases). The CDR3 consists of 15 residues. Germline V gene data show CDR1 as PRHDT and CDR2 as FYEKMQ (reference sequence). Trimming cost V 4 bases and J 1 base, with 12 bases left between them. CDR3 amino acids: CASSSRDWRTDTQYF. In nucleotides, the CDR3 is TGTGCCAGCAGCTCCCGGGACTGGCGCACAGATACGCAGTATTTT. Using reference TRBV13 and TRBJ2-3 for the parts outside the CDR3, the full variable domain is AAGVIQSPRHLIKEKRETATLKCYPIPRHDTVYWYQQGPGQDPQFLISFYEKMQSDKGSIPDRFSAQQFSDYHSELNMSSLELGDSALYFCASSSRDWRTDTQYFGPGTRLTVL.

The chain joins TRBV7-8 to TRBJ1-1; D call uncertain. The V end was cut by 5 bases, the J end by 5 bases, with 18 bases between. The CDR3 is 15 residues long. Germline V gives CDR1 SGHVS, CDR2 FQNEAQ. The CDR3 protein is CASSPAGGGGTEAFF. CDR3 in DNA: TGTGCCAGCAGCCCTGCCGGTGGAGGCGGTACTGAAGCTTTCTTT.

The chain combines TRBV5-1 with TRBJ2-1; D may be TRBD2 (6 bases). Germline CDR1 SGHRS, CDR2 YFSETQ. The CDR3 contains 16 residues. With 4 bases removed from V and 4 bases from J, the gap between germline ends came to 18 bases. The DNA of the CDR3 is TGCGCCAGCAGCCCGGTCCTAGGGGCGGGGTACAATGAGCAGTTCTTC. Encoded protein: CASSPVLGAGYNEQFF.

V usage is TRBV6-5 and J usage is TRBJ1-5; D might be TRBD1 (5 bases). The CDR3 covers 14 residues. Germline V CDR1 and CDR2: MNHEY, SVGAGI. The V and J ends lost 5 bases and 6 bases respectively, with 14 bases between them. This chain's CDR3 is CASSLSGGFQPQHF. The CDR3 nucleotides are TGTGCCAGCAGTCTCTCCGGGGGTTTTCAGCCCCAGCATTTT.

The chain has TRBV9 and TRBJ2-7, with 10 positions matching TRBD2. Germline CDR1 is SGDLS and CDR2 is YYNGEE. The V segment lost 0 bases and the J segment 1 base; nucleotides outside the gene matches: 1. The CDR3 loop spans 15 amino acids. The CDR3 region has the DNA TGTGCCAGCAGCGTAGGGACTAGCGGATCCTACGAGCAGTACTTC. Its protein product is CASSVGTSGSYEQYF.

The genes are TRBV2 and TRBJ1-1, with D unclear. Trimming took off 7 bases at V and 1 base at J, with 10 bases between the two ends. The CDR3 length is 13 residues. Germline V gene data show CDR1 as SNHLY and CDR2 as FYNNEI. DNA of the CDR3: TGTGCCAGCACCAGTTGGGGGAACACTGAAGCTTTCTTT. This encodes CASTSWGNTEAFF. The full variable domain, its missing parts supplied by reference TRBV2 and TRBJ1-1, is EPEVTQTPSHQVTQMGQEVILRCVPISNHLYFYWYRQILGQKVEFLVSFYNNEISEKSEIFDDQFSVERPDGSNFTLKIRSTKLEDSAMYFCASTSWGNTEAFFGQGTRLTVV.

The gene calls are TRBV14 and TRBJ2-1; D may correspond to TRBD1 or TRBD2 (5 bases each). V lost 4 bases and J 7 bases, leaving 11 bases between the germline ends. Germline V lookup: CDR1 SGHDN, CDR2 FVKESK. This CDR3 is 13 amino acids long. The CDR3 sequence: CASSPGRRNEQFF. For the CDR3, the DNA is TGTGCCAGCAGCCCGGGACGGCGGAATGAGCAGTTCTTC. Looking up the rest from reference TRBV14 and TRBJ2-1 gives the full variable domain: EAGVTQFPSHSVIEKGQTVTLRCDPISGHDNLYWYRRVMGKEIKFLLHFVKESKQDESGMPNNRFLAERTGGTYSTLKVQPAELEDSGVYFCASSPGRRNEQFFGPGTRLTVL.

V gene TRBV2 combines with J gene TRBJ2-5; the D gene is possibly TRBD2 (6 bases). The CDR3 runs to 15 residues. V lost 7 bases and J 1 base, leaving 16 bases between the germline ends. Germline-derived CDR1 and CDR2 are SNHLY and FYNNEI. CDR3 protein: CASKAASALQETQYF. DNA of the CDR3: TGTGCCAGCAAGGCCGCTAGCGCCCTCCAAGAGACCCAGTACTTC.

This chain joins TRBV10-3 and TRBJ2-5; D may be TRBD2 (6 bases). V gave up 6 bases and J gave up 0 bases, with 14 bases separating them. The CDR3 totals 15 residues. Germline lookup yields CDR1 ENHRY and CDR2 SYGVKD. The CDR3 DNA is TGTGCCATCAGCACTAGCTCCGGGTACCAAGAGACCCAGTACTTC. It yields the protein CAISTSSGYQETQYF.

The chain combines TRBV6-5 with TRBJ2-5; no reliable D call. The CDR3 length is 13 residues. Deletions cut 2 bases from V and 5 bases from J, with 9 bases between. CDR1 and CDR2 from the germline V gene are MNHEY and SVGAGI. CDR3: CASSYPGSETQYF. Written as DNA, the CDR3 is TGTGCCAGCAGTTACCCTGGATCCGAGACCCAGTACTTC.

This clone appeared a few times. CDR3: CAISQGENQPQHF. The CDR3 region has the DNA TGTGCCATCAGTCAGGGAGAGAATCAGCCCCAGCATTTT. The gene calls are TRBV10-3 and TRBJ1-5, with D perhaps TRBD1 (5 bases). CDR1 and CDR2 from the germline V gene are ENHRY and SYGVKD. V was clipped by 5 bases and J by 4 bases, with 9 bases between them. The CDR3 spans 13 residues.

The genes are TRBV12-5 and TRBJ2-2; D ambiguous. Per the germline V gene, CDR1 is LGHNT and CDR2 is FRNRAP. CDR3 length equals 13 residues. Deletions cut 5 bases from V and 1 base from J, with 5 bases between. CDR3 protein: CASGPKNTGELFF. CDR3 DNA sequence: TGTGCTAGTGGTCCCAAGAACACCGGGGAGCTGTTTTTT.

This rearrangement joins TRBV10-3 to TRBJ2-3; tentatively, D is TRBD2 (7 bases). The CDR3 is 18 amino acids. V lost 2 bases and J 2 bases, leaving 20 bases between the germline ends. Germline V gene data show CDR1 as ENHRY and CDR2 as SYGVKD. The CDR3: CAISEPPGPGDYTDTQYF. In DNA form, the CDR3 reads TGTGCCATCAGTGAGCCCCCAGGTCCAGGGGACTACACAGATACGCAGTATTTT.

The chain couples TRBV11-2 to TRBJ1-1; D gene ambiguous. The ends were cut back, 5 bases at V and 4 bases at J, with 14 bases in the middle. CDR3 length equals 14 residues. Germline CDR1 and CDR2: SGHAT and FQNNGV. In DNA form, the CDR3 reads TGTGCCAGCAGCATCGGTCCATCGCTCACTGAAGCTTTCTTT. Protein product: CASSIGPSLTEAFF. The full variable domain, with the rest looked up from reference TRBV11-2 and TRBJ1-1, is EAGVAQSPRYKIIEKRQSVAFWCNPISGHATLYWYQQILGQGPKLLIQFQNNGVVDDSQLPKDRFSAERLKGVDSTLKIQPAKLEDSAVYLCASSIGPSLTEAFFGQGTRLTVV.

The CDR3 protein is CASDYRWGTGELFF. The CDR3 bases are TGTGCCAGCGACTACCGTTGGGGTACCGGGGAGCTGTTTTTT. The chain is built from TRBV6-5 and TRBJ2-2; the D gene is possibly TRBD2 (5 bases). The V gene lost 8 bases and the J gene lost 5 bases, with 15 bases spanning the gap. Germline CDR1 is MNHEY and CDR2 is SVGAGI. CDR3 size: 14 residues.

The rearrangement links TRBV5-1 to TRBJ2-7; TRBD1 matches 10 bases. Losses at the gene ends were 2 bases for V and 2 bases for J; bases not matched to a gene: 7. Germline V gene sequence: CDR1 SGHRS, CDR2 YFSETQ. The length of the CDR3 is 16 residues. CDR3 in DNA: TGCGCCAGCAGCTTTCCGGGACAGGGGCTTCCCTACGAGCAGTACTTC. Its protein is CASSFPGQGLPYEQYF. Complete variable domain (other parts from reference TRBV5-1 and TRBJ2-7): KAGVTQTPRYLIKTRGQQVTLSCSPISGHRSVSWYQQTPGQGLQFLFEYFSETQRNKGNFPGRFSGRQFSNSRSEMNVSTLELGDSALYLCASSFPGQGLPYEQYFGPGTRLTVT.

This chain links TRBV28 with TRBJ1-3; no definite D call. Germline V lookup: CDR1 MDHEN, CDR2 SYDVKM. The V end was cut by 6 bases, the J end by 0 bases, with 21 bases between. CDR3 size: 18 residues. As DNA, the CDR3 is TGTGCCAGCAGACCTTTCATAAGGCGTGGGAGCTCTGGAAACACCATATATTTT. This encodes CASRPFIRRGSSGNTIYF.

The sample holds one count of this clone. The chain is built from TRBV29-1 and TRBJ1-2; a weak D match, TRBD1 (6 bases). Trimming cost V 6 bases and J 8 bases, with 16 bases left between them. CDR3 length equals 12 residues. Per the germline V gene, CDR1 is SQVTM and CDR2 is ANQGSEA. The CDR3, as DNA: TGCAGCGTGAGGACAGACCGAGGGGGCTACACCTTC. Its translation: CSVRTDRGGYTF. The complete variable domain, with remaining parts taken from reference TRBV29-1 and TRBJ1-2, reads SAVISQKPSRDICQRGTSLTIQCQVDSQVTMMFWYRQQPGQSLTLIATANQGSEATYESGFVIDKFPISRPNLTFSTLTVSNMSPEDSSIYLCSVRTDRGGYTFGSGTRLTVV.

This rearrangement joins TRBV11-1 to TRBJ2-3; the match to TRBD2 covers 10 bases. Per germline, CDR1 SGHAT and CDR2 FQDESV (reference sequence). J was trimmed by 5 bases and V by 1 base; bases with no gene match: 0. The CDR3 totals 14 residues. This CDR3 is CASSLGLAGDTQYF. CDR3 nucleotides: TGTGCCAGCAGCTTAGGACTAGCGGGAGATACGCAGTATTTT.

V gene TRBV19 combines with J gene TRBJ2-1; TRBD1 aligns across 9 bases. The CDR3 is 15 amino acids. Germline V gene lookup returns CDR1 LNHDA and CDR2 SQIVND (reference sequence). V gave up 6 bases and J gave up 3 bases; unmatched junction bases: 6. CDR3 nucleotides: TGTGCCAGTAGCGGGGGACAGGGTAACTACAATGAGCAGTTCTTC. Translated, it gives CASSGGQGNYNEQFF. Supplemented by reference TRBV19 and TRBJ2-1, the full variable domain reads DGGITQSPKYLFRKEGQNVTLSCEQNLNHDAMYWYRQDPGQGLRLIYYSQIVNDFQKGDIAEGYSVSREKKESFPLTVTSAQKNPTAFYLCASSGGQGNYNEQFFGPGTRLTVL.

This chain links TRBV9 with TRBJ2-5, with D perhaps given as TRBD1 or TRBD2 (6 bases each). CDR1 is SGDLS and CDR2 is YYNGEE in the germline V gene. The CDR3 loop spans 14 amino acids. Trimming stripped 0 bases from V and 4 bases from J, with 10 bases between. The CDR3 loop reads CASSVDWGAETQYF. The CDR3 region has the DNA TGTGCCAGCAGCGTAGACTGGGGGGCAGAGACCCAGTACTTC. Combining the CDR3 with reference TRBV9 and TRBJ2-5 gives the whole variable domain DSGVTQTPKHLITATGQRVTLRCSPRSGDLSVYWYQQSLDQGLQFLIQYYNGEERAKGNILERFSAQQFPDLHSELNLSSLELGDSALYFCASSVDWGAETQYFGPGTRLLVL.

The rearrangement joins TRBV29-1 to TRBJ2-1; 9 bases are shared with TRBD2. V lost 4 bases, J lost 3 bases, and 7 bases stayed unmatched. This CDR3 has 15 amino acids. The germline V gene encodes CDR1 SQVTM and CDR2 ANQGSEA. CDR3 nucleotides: TGCAGCGTTGGAGCGGCGGGAGGGCACTACAATGAGCAGTTCTTC. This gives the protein CSVGAAGGHYNEQFF.